The 17 T cell receptor beta chains below all came from one sample that was sequenced in a study of breast tumors, draining lymph nodes, adjacent tissues. A single record per CDR3 protein comes from TCRdb applying MiXCR to the multiplex PCR reads. The sample lists approximately 90,000 distinct CDR3 sequences; approximately 29% were seen once. Samples came from axillary lymph nodes draining the breast cancer. The sample consisted of axillary lymph node tissue. Receptor source: a female donor with breast cancer. Some clones in this sample may be carry-over from other donors' samples.

Comments on this clonotype: An end of the junction differs from the germline gene, which may be a read error. This chain joins TRBV20-1 and TRBJ2-1, with 9 bases identical to TRBD2. Germline CDR1 and CDR2: DFQATT and SNEGSKA (reference sequence). CDR3 size: 14 residues. CDR3 sequence reads: CSAGDSGSYNEQFF. In nucleotides, the CDR3 is TGCAGTGCTGGAGATAGCGGGAGCTACAATGAGCAGTTCTTC.

The chain links TRBV6-5 to TRBJ2-2, with 9 bases identical to TRBD2. The germline CDR1 and CDR2 sequences are MNHEY and SVGAGI. This CDR3 is 16 amino acids long. Trimming at V came to 6 bases and at J to 7 bases, leaving 12 bases not matched to a gene. The CDR3 region is CASSARRGRAGGELFF. The CDR3 DNA reads TGTGCCAGCAGCGCACGCCGCGGGAGGGCCGGCGGGGAGCTGTTTTTT.

This clonotype was observed many times. The chain carries TRBV25-1 and TRBJ2-7; TRBD1 agrees at 9 bases. The CDR3 consists of 14 residues. Germline CDR1 reads MGHDK; CDR2 reads SYGVNS. V was pared by 5 bases and J by 7 bases, with 9 bases of the junction left unmatched. The CDR3 DNA is TGTGCCAGCAGTAACACCGGGACAGGGCATGAGCAGTACTTC. This translates into CASSNTGTGHEQYF.

This clonotype was recorded at least ten times. Given a much more abundant clone one base away, this may be a read error. The CDR3 loop reads CAGSPNNYGYTF. For the CDR3, the DNA is TGTGCCGGCAGCCCGAATAACTATGGCTACACCTTC. This chain uses TRBV7-2 with TRBJ1-2; D unclear. This CDR3 is 12 amino acids long. CDR1 is SGHTA and CDR2 is FQGNSA in the germline V gene.

This clonotype was seen ten or more times. The chain employs TRBV4-1 and TRBJ2-2; 10 positions agree with TRBD1. Germline V gene sequence: CDR1 MGHRA, CDR2 YSYEKL. The CDR3 consists of 16 residues. V lost 4 bases, J lost 4 bases, and 6 bases stayed unmatched. CDR3 sequence: CASSPGTGVVTGELFF. The CDR3 DNA is TGCGCCAGCAGCCCTGGGACAGGGGTTGTCACCGGGGAGCTGTTTTTT.

The rearrangement uses TRBV20-1 and TRBJ2-7; 12 bases align to TRBD2. The CDR3 extends over 16 amino acids. V shed 1 base and J 4 bases; nucleotides not matched to a gene: 8. Per germline, CDR1 DFQATT and CDR2 SNEGSKA (reference sequence). In DNA, the CDR3 is TGCAGTGCTAGAGTGCTAGCGGGAGGGCCAGATTACGAGCAGTACTTC. Translated: CSARVLAGGPDYEQYF.

The genes are TRBV6-5 and TRBJ2-5, with unresolved D. The CDR3 contains 12 residues. The V gene's germline CDR1 is MNHEY and CDR2 SVGAGI. Trimming took 10 bases from V and 5 from J, leaving 14 bases between them. The CDR3 sequence is CATTAGSETQYF. The CDR3, as DNA: TGTGCCACCACGGCCGGATCCGAGACCCAGTACTTC.

As to this clonotype: A read error is possible here, since a much larger clone lies one base away. The chain is built from TRBV20-1 and TRBJ1-1, with D perhaps matching TRBD1 (5 bases). Germline V gives CDR1 DFQATT, CDR2 SNEGSKA (reference sequence). The CDR3 length is 16 residues. Trimming took off 3 bases at V and 1 base at J, with 18 bases between the two ends. CDR3: CSASGVVTASNTEAFF. The CDR3 DNA sequence: TGCAGTGCTAGCGGAGTAGTGACAGCATCGAACACTGAAGCTTTCTTT.

The chain has TRBV5-6 and TRBJ2-7; a weak D match, TRBD2 (6 bases). Germline V gene data show CDR1 as SGHDT and CDR2 as YYEEEE. V was shortened by 0 bases and J by 3 bases, with 10 bases between the two germline ends. This CDR3 comprises 14 residues. CDR3 residues: CASSLETGLYEQYF. The CDR3 region has the DNA TGTGCCAGCAGCTTGGAGACGGGACTCTACGAGCAGTACTTC. Complete variable domain (other parts from reference TRBV5-6 and TRBJ2-7): DAGVTQSPTHLIKTRGQQVTLRCSPKSGHDTVSWYQQALGQGPQFIFQYYEEEERQRGNFPDRFSGHQFPNYSSELNVNALLLGDSALYLCASSLETGLYEQYFGPGTRLTVT.

This clonotype was counted at least ten times. Just one base apart from a much larger clone, this may be a read error. The chain is built from TRBV20-1 and TRBJ2-1; 16 positions match TRBD2. CDR3 length equals 14 residues. The V gene end was trimmed by 6 bases and the J gene end by 9 bases; junction bases not matched to a gene: 5. Germline V gene lookup returns CDR1 DFQATT and CDR2 SNEGSKA (reference sequence). The CDR3 region is CSARGLAGGTEQFF. The CDR3 DNA sequence: TGCAGTGCCAGGGGACTAGCGGGAGGGACTGAGCAGTTCTTC.

This clonotype was found many times. The V and J genes are TRBV6-1 and TRBJ1-3, with TRBD1 as a possible D gene (6 bases). Per germline, CDR1 MNHNS and CDR2 SASEGT. V was shortened by 8 bases and J by 0 bases, with 14 bases between the two germline ends. The CDR3 contains 15 residues. DNA for the CDR3: TGTGCCAGCTACGAAGGGGGATTCTCTGGAAACACCATATATTTT. Translated, it gives CASYEGGFSGNTIYF.

This clonotype was seen ten or more times. The chain couples TRBV5-1 to TRBJ1-2; D not certain. The germline V and J ends were trimmed by 0 bases and 1 base, with 13 bases remaining between them. CDR3 length equals 16 residues. The germline CDR1 and CDR2 sequences are SGHRS and YFSETQ. CDR3 in amino acids: CASSLGDVRNNYGYTF. The CDR3 nucleotides read TGCGCCAGCAGCTTGGGGGATGTCAGGAATAACTATGGCTACACCTTC.

There are many counts of this clonotype. The chain has TRBV7-8 and TRBJ2-5; TRBD1 matches at 7 bases. V dropped 2 bases and J dropped 7; count of bases not matched to a gene: 13. The CDR3 totals 16 residues. Germline CDR1 and CDR2: SGHVS and FQNEAQ. The CDR3 DNA sequence: TGTGCCAGCAGCTTACAGGGGGACGGTCAGATGGCGACCCAGTACTTC. This encodes CASSLQGDGQMATQYF.

The sample holds a few counts of this clonotype. This chain joins TRBV2 and TRBJ2-2; D not resolved. Trimming removed 9 bases from V and 3 bases from J, with 14 bases in between. The CDR3 runs to 14 residues. Germline values: CDR1 SNHLY, CDR2 FYNNEI. The CDR3 DNA is TGTGCCAGAAGGGCGCCCGCGCACACCGGGGAGCTGTTTTTT. It yields the protein CARRAPAHTGELFF.

This clonotype was seen many times. This rearrangement joins TRBV5-6 to TRBJ2-7; possible D gene TRBD1, 5 bases. V shed 6 bases and J shed 2 bases, with 9 bases lying between them. Germline CDR1 SGHDT, CDR2 YYEEEE. CDR3 length: 12 amino acids. In DNA form, the CDR3 reads TGTGCCAGCAACGACAGAACCTACGAGCAGTACTTC. Its translation is CASNDRTYEQYF.

This chain uses TRBV15 with TRBJ2-3; the match to TRBD1 covers 8 bases. The CDR3 is 15 amino acids. Trimming cost V 2 bases and J 4 bases; bases outside gene matches: 5. Germline V gene data show CDR1 as LNHNV and CDR2 as YYDKDF (reference sequence). The CDR3 reads CATSRPGTGPDTQYF. The CDR3 DNA follows: TGTGCCACCAGCAGACCCGGGACAGGCCCAGATACGCAGTATTTT.

As for this clonotype: The limits of the CDR3 on the DNA are not certain, so only TCRdb's listed CDR3 is given. V gene TRBV10-3 combines with J gene TRBJ2-3; the tabulated D call, TRBD2, remains unverified against the DNA. Germline-derived CDR1 and CDR2 are ENHRY and SYGVKD. The CDR3 sequence runs 14 residues, both termini included. The CDR3 region is CAIRSSVGTGTRYF.